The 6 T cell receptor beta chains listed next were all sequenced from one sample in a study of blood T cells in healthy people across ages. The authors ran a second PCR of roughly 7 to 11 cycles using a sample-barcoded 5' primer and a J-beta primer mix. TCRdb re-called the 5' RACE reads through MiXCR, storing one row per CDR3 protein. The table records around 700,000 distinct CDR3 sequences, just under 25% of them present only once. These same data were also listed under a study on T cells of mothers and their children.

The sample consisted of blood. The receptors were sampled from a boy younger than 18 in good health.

The CDR3 region has the DNA TGTGCCAGCAGCCGACCGCTAGCGGGGCGTTACGAGCAGTACTTC. Translating gives CASSRPLAGRYEQYF. J is TRBJ2-7 and V is TRBV14; 9 nucleotides match TRBD2. Trimming cost V 4 bases and J 4 bases; bases outside gene matches: 8. This CDR3 is 15 amino acids long. Germline V gene data show CDR1 as SGHDN and CDR2 as FVKESK.

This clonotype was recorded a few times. CDR3 sequence: CASSLWDSSGANVLTF. The CDR3 region has the DNA TGTGCCAGCAGCCTATGGGACAGCTCTGGGGCCAACGTCCTGACTTTC. J is TRBJ2-6 and V is TRBV9, with 7 bases aligning to TRBD1. Per the germline V gene, CDR1 is SGDLS and CDR2 is YYNGEE. CDR3 length: 16 amino acids. Trimming took 4 bases from V and 0 from J; bases not matched to a gene: 4.

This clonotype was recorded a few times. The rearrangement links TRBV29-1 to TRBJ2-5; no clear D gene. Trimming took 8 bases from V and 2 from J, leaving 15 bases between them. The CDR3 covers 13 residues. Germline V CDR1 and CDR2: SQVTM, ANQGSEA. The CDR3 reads CSTAQTAQETQYF. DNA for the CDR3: TGCAGCACAGCTCAGACGGCTCAAGAGACCCAGTACTTC. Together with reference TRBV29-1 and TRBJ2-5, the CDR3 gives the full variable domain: SAVISQKPSRDICQRGTSLTIQCQVDSQVTMMFWYRQQPGQSLTLIATANQGSEATYESGFVIDKFPISRPNLTFSTLTVSNMSPEDSSIYLCSTAQTAQETQYFGPGTRLLVL.

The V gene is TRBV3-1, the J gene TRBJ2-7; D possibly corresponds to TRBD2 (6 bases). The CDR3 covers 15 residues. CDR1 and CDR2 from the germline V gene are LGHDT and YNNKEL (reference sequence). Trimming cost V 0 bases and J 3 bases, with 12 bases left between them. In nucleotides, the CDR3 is TGTGCCAGCAGCCAAGATGTTGGTAGCGGCTACGAGCAGTACTTC. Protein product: CASSQDVGSGYEQYF.

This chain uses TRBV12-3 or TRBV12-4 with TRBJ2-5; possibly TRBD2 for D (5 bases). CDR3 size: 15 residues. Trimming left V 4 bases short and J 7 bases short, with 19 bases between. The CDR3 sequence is CASSSPGSISMTQYF. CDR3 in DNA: TGTGCCAGCAGTTCCCCGGGGAGTATAAGTATGACCCAGTACTTC.

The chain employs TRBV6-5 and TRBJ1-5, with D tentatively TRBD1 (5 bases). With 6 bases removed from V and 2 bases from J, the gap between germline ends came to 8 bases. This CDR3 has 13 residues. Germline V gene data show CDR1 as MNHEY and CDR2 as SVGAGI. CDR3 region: CASRPGRNQPQHF. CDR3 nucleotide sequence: TGTGCCAGCAGGCCGGGACGCAATCAGCCCCAGCATTTT.